This is a list of T cell receptor beta chains from one sample in a study of T cells in Graves' hyperthyroidism and ophthalmopathy. TCRdb reprocessed the multiplex PCR reads with MiXCR, giving one entry per CDR3 protein. The data show some 600,000 distinct CDR3 sequences, approximately 15% seen once. Sample: blood. All receptors come from a young woman with Graves' hyperthyroidism that later progressed to Graves' ophthalmopathy. Both conserved end residues are part of each CDR3. D genes are given only for firm matches. Only part of the rows carry a size: once, few, many, or a class if the clone is expanded.

len	d_gene	j_gene	v_gene	abundance	CDR3nt	CDR3aa
13	TRBD1	TRBJ1-5	TRBV12-3/TRBV12-4	many	TGTGCCTGCCACAGGGGTTCAGGGGAGCCCCAGCATTTT	CACHRGSGEPQHF
12	NA	TRBJ2-1	TRBV28	many	TGTGCCAGCAGCAAAAACAGCAATGAGCAGTTCTTC	CASSKNSNEQFF
17	TRBD2	TRBJ2-1	TRBV10-2	NA	TGCGCCAGCAGCCAAGAGGATTGGACTAGCCCTTACAATGAGCAGTTCTTC	CASSQEDWTSPYNEQFF
17	NA	TRBJ2-3	TRBV7-6	many	TGTGCCAGCAGCTTCCTCCAAGACCCCTGGGGAACAGATACGCAGTATTTT	CASSFLQDPWGTDTQYF
13	NA	TRBJ1-1	TRBV30	many	TGTGCCTGGAGGTCGGGTCTCAGCACTGAAGCTTTCTTT	CAWRSGLSTEAFF
15	NA	TRBJ1-1	TRBV30	NA	TGTGCCTCTCGAAGGACAGCATCCGGGAACACTGAAGCTTTCTTT	CASRRTASGNTEAFF
14	NA	TRBJ1-2	TRBV12-3/TRBV12-4	few	TGTGCCAACGCGAAAACCGGGACGGGATATGGCTACACCTTC	CANAKTGTGYGYTF
13	TRBD1	TRBJ2-7	TRBV11-2	many	TGTGCCAGCAGCCGTGACAGGGGAGGTGAGCAGTACTTC	CASSRDRGGEQYF
16	TRBD1	TRBJ2-1	TRBV5-1	NA	TGCGCCAGCAGCTCGATCCGGGACAGGGGGATCTTTGAGCAGTTCTTC	CASSSIRDRGIFEQFF
14	NA	TRBJ1-1	TRBV30	many	TGTGCCTGGAGTGTACGGGGAAGAGACACTGAAGCTTTCTTT	CAWSVRGRDTEAFF
13	NA	TRBJ2-1	TRBV28	many	TGTGCCAGCAGTTTAATGAGGGGCAATGAGCAGTTCTTC	CASSLMRGNEQFF
16	TRBD1	TRBJ2-3	TRBV2	many	TGTGCCAGCAGTGGGGACAGGGGGCGAGCCACAGATACGCAGTATTTT	CASSGDRGRATDTQYF
14	NA	TRBJ1-4	TRBV20-1	few	TGCAGTGCTAGAACTGGACCTAGAAATGAAAAACTGTTTTTT	CSARTGPRNEKLFF
18	TRBD1	TRBJ1-1	TRBV27	NA	TGTGCCAGCAGTTTATGGGGGACAGGGGGCGCGGGGAACACTGAAGCTTTCTTT	CASSLWGTGGAGNTEAFF
14	NA	TRBJ2-7	TRBV6-2/TRBV6-3	few	TGTGCCAGCAGTCCTGGGGGGGGGCGCGTCGAGCAGTACTTC	CASSPGGGRVEQYF
12	NA	TRBJ1-1	TRBV12-3/TRBV12-4	many	TGTGCCAGCAGTTTTTCGACAGGTGAAGCTTTCTTT	CASSFSTGEAFF
15	NA	TRBJ2-2	TRBV30	many	TGTGCCTGGAGTGGTAGGCAGGACTTCACCGGGGAGCTGTTTTTT	CAWSGRQDFTGELFF
17	TRBD2	TRBJ2-1	TRBV11-2	many	TGTGCCAGCAGATTGACTAGCGGATTAGACGCTGGCAATGAGCAGTTCTTC	CASRLTSGLDAGNEQFF
18	TRBD2	TRBJ2-3	TRBV11-3	many	TGTGCCAGCAGCTTCGCTAGCGGTGATCCTTTTAGCACAGATACGCAGTATTTT	CASSFASGDPFSTDTQYF
15	NA	TRBJ2-5	TRBV2	many	TGTGCCAGCCAGTGGGGGAAACAGGCGCAAGAGACCCAGTACTTC	CASQWGKQAQETQYF
15	NA	TRBJ1-2	TRBV18	many	TGTGCCAGCTCACGGTCCCCGGGGGCTGTCGACGGCTACACCTTC	CASSRSPGAVDGYTF
11	TRBD1	TRBJ1-1	TRBV20-1	NA	TGCAGTGCTCGACAGGGGGCTGAAGCTTTCTTT	CSARQGAEAFF
16	NA	TRBJ2-3	TRBV5-1	many	TGCGCCAGCAGCTCGGGGGGGACAGGAGACACAGATACGCAGTATTTT	CASSSGGTGDTDTQYF
16	TRBD1	TRBJ1-1	TRBV10-3	many	TGTGCCATCAGTGAGTTCCAGGGGGCGTATGGAACTGAAGCTTTCTTT	CAISEFQGAYGTEAFF
17	NA	TRBJ1-5	TRBV7-6	NA	TGTGCCAGCAGCTTCCTCCAAGACCCCTGGGGAACAGATACGCAGCATTTT	CASSFLQDPWGTDTQHF
16	NA	TRBJ1-1	TRBV3-1	many	TGTGCCAGCAGCCACCCCGGAGGGGTCATGAACACTGAAGCTTTCTTT	CASSHPGGVMNTEAFF
15	NA	TRBJ1-1	TRBV10-3	NA	TGTGCCATCAGTGATTCGGACGGGAAGAACACTGAAGCTTTCTTT	CAISDSDGKNTEAFF
14	NA	TRBJ2-1	TRBV9	many	TGTGCCAGCAGCGTAGCCGGCTTCCCTCATGAGCAGTTCTTC	CASSVAGFPHEQFF
13	NA	TRBJ1-1	TRBV3-1	many	TGTGCCAGCAGCCAAGCGGCAGGACGAGAAGCTTTCTTT	CASSQAAGREAFF
15	TRBD1	TRBJ1-2	TRBV24-1	few	TGTGCCACCAGTGATCCCAACAGGGGGCGCGATGGCTACACCTTC	CATSDPNRGRDGYTF
15	NA	TRBJ1-5	TRBV28	many	TGTGCCAGCAGTCTTGGAGCCTCGATCAATCAGCCCCAGCATTTT	CASSLGASINQPQHF
13	NA	TRBJ1-5	TRBV19	few	TGTGCCAGTAGTATAGTGAGGAATCAGCCCCAGCATTTT	CASSIVRNQPQHF
11	NA	TRBJ2-7	TRBV13	many	TGTGCCAGCAGCCCCGGCCTCGAGCAGTACTTC	CASSPGLEQYF
14	TRBD1	TRBJ2-3	TRBV12-3/TRBV12-4	many	TGTGCCAGCAGCCTGACAGGGGGCGGGAGTGCGCAGTATTTT	CASSLTGGGSAQYF
13	NA	TRBJ2-2	TRBV4-1	NA	TGCGCCAGCAGCCAAGAGGGGGGGACACGGTTGTTTTTT	CASSQEGGTRLFF
15	NA	TRBJ1-1	TRBV5-1	many	TGCGCCAGCAGCTTGGACACCCTGGGGAACACTGAAGCTTTCTTT	CASSLDTLGNTEAFF
12	NA	TRBJ1-5	TRBV20-1	few	TGCAGTGCTGGAGTCAATAGCCAGCCCCAGCATTTT	CSAGVNSQPQHF
16	NA	TRBJ1-1	TRBV2	NA	TGTGCCAGCACTCAAGAAGGGGATGGACAGAACACTGAAGCTTTCTTT	CASTQEGDGQNTEAFF
14	NA	TRBJ1-2	TRBV20-1	many	TGCAGTGTTACTGGGGGGTATGAGGGTCCCGGCTACACCTTC	CSVTGGYEGPGYTF
13	TRBD1	TRBJ1-2	TRBV7-2	few	TGTGCCAGCAGCTTACAGGGGGTGCGCGGCTACACCTTC	CASSLQGVRGYTF
16	TRBD1	TRBJ1-3	TRBV6-1	NA	TGTGCCAGCAGTCAACAGGGGTCCTCCTCTGGAAACACCATATATTTT	CASSQQGSSSGNTIYF
15	TRBD1	TRBJ2-1	TRBV6-2/TRBV6-3	many	TGTGCCAGCAGTCCAGGAGGGACAGGGTCCAATGAGCAGTTCTTC	CASSPGGTGSNEQFF
18	TRBD2	TRBJ2-7	TRBV6-2/TRBV6-3	many	TGTGCCAGCAGTTACCCTAGGGGACTAGCGGGAGCTTTCTACGAGCAGTACTTC	CASSYPRGLAGAFYEQYF
13	NA	TRBJ2-1	TRBV19	NA	TGTGCCAGTAGTAGTTCTAGGGCTGGTGAGCAGTTCTTC	CASSSSRAGEQFF
18	NA	TRBJ2-7	TRBV6-5	few	TGTGCCTGCAGTTACTCGATGGGAAAAACGGCGAGCTCCTACGAGCAGTACTTC	CACSYSMGKTASSYEQYF